This TCR beta chain was sequenced during a study of cytomegalovirus exposure and HLA in healthy donors. Study observations and caveats: Cytomegalovirus-associated status was assigned to some 160 TCR beta chains. A later analysis showed TCR association rates differing by HLA locus, peaking at DRB1 and lowest at HLA-C.

On this clone itself: What it recognizes is unknown.

PCR primers comprised 60 Vbeta and 13 Jbeta primers. The table came from immunoSEQ multiplex PCR; TCRdb's copy has only in-frame clones and leaves some out. In the table there are 120,000 or so clones, 80% of which are singletons. The receptor was derived from a man aged 25 to 40 in good health and CMV-seropositive. The sequenced sample was PBMCs.

The DNA for the CDR3 is TGCAGCGTTGATCGGCCGGGGGATTCTGGAAACACCATATATTTT. As protein: CSVDRPGDSGNTIYF. This sequence joins TRBV29-1 and TRBJ1-3; a weak D match, TRBD1 (5 bases). From germline, CDR1 is SQVTM and CDR2 ANQGSEA. Trimming shortened V by 3 bases and J by 1 base, and 13 bases separated the two germline ends. CDR3 size: 15 residues.